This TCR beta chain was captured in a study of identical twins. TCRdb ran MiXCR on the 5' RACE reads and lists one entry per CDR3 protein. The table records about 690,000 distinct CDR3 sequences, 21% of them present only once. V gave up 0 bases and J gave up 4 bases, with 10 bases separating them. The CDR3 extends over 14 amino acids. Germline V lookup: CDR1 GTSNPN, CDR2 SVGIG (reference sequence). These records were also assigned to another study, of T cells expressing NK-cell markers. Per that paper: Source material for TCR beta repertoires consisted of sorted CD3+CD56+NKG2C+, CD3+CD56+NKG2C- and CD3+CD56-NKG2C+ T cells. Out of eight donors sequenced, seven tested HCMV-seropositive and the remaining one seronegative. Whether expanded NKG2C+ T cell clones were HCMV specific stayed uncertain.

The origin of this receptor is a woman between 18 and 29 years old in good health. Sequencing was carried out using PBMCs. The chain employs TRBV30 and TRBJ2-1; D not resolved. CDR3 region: CAWSVPTHYNEQFF. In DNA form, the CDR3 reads TGTGCCTGGAGTGTACCCACCCATTACAATGAGCAGTTCTTC.